The 24 T cell receptor beta chains listed next were all sequenced from one sample in a study of CD8 T cell repertoires and HIV-1 epitope variants. Sequencing used immunoSEQ multiplex PCR; TCRdb keeps in-frame clones, though not all of them. Among around 3,000 clones, 69% were seen once, and the ten largest hold about 40%. Their target antigens are unknown. Sequenced sample: cultured CD8+ T cells derived from PBMCs. These receptors were taken from a male donor with HIV.

The rearrangement joins TRBV30 to TRBJ2-3, with 7 bases matching TRBD2. This CDR3 has 15 amino acids. Trimming at V came to 1 base and at J to 5 bases, leaving 9 bases not matched to a gene. Looked up from germline, CDR1 is GTSNPN and CDR2 is SVGIG (reference sequence). This CDR3 is CAWSATSDFKDTQYF. The CDR3 DNA sequence: TGTGCCTGGAGTGCTACTAGCGACTTTAAAGATACGCAGTATTTT.

This clone was detected only a few times. The rearrangement joins TRBV2 to TRBJ1-3; 11 nucleotides agree with TRBD1. The trim removed 3 bases at V and 1 base at J, leaving 5 bases unmatched. Germline V gene lookup returns CDR1 SNHLY and CDR2 FYNNEI. There are 17 residues in the CDR3. CDR3 in amino acids: CASSDIGQGASGNTIYF. CDR3 DNA sequence: TGTGCCAGCAGTGATATCGGACAGGGGGCTTCTGGAAACACCATATATTTT.

J is TRBJ2-3 and V is TRBV2; 7 bases agree with TRBD1. V trimming: 6 bases; J trimming: 0 bases; junction bases outside the gene matches: 6. The germline V gene encodes CDR1 SNHLY and CDR2 FYNNEI. The CDR3 has 15 residues. CDR3 residues: CASRGGQVSTDTQYF. CDR3 DNA sequence: TGTGCCAGCAGAGGTGGACAGGTTAGCACAGATACGCAGTATTTT. The full variable domain, with the rest looked up from reference TRBV2 and TRBJ2-3, is EPEVTQTPSHQVTQMGQEVILRCVPISNHLYFYWYRQILGQKVEFLVSFYNNEISEKSEIFDDQFSVERPDGSNFTLKIRSTKLEDSAMYFCASRGGQVSTDTQYFGPGTRLTVL.

The genes are TRBV15 and TRBJ2-1; TRBD2 might be the D (6 bases). Trimming left V 1 base short and J 8 bases short, with 12 bases between. The CDR3 has 14 residues. Germline CDR1 LNHNV, CDR2 YYDKDF (reference sequence). The CDR3 DNA sequence: TGTGCCACCAGCAGAGGCGGAGGGATAGATGAGCAGTTCTTC. This translates into CATSRGGGIDEQFF.

The chain couples TRBV28 to TRBJ2-7; D may be TRBD1 (6 bases). The CDR3 contains 12 residues. In germline, CDR1 is MDHEN, CDR2 SYDVKM. V was shortened by 5 bases and J by 4 bases, with 9 bases between the two germline ends. CDR3 in DNA: TGTGCCAGCAGTCGGACAGTATACGAGCAGTACTTC. Translating it yields CASSRTVYEQYF.

This chain links TRBV6-5 with TRBJ1-3, with 7 bases aligning to TRBD1. The CDR3 is 15 amino acids. V lost 8 bases and J lost 3; bases outside the gene matches: 10. Germline CDR1 reads MNHEY; CDR2 reads SVGAGI. This CDR3 is CASGTTTGSGNTIYF. DNA for the CDR3: TGTGCCAGCGGAACCACGACAGGGAGTGGAAACACCATATATTTT.

The rearrangement links TRBV27 to TRBJ2-2; D remains unclear. Germline V gives CDR1 MNHEY, CDR2 SMNVEV (reference sequence). Between the trimmed V and J ends, which lost 4 bases and 5 bases, there was a span of 11 bases. The CDR3 has 14 residues. Here the CDR3 reads CASSSGLMTGELFF. The CDR3, as DNA: TGTGCCAGCAGTTCGGGTCTTATGACCGGGGAGCTGTTTTTT.

A few counts support this clone. The gene calls are TRBV4-2 and TRBJ1-6; TRBD1 agrees at 8 bases. Germline V gene sequence: CDR1 LGHNA, CDR2 YNFKEQ. V trimming: 3 bases; J trimming: 4 bases; junction bases outside the gene matches: 8. The CDR3 length is 17 residues. CDR3 coding DNA: TGTGCCAGCAGCCATCGCGGACAGGGACGTTATAATTCACCCCTCCACTTT. It specifies CASSHRGQGRYNSPLHF.

The chain is built from TRBV28 and TRBJ2-4; the match to TRBD1 covers 8 bases. CDR3 length equals 13 residues. V shed 6 bases and J 9 bases; nucleotides not matched to a gene: 7. Germline V gene lookup returns CDR1 MDHEN and CDR2 SYDVKM. This CDR3 is CASRTFDRGIQYF. As DNA, the CDR3 is TGTGCCAGCAGAACCTTCGACAGGGGCATTCAGTACTTC.

The V and J genes are TRBV5-8 and TRBJ2-1; 12 bases fit TRBD1. Germline CDR1 is SGHTS and CDR2 is YDEGEE. The V and J ends lost 0 bases and 7 bases, in that order; junction bases with no gene match: 14. This CDR3 spans 19 amino acids. CDR3 loop: CASSLAFTGTGGDWNEQFF. CDR3 sequence (DNA): TGTGCCAGCAGCTTGGCATTCACCGGGACAGGGGGCGATTGGAATGAGCAGTTCTTC.

This clone was found once. V and J are TRBV5-5 and TRBJ2-6; no clear D gene. Germline V gene lookup returns CDR1 SGHKS and CDR2 YYEKEE (reference sequence). This CDR3 has 15 amino acids. V lost 4 bases to trimming and J lost 0 bases, with 8 bases between them. Here the CDR3 reads CASSLIYSGANVLTF. Written as DNA, the CDR3 is TGTGCCAGCAGCCTTATTTACTCTGGGGCCAACGTCCTGACTTTC.

The rearrangement links TRBV9 to TRBJ1-2; D remains ambiguous. The V and J ends lost 7 bases and 4 bases respectively, with 11 bases between them. The CDR3 sequence is 12 residues long. Germline values: CDR1 SGDLS, CDR2 YYNGEE. The CDR3 region has the DNA TGTGCCAGCTCAAGAAAGACCTATGGCTACACCTTC. Protein product: CASSRKTYGYTF.

The CDR3 region is CASSQDNGQGDTGELFF. The DNA of the CDR3 is TGTGCCAGCAGCCAAGATAATGGTCAAGGGGATACCGGGGAGCTGTTTTTT. The rearrangement links TRBV4-2 to TRBJ2-2; perhaps TRBD1 as D (5 bases). V lost 0 bases and J 5 bases, leaving 16 bases between the germline ends. Germline V lookup: CDR1 LGHNA, CDR2 YNFKEQ. This CDR3 spans 17 amino acids.

The chain uses TRBV27 and TRBJ2-7; D not certain. V shed 6 bases and J shed 2 bases, with 14 bases lying between them. CDR1 is MNHEY and CDR2 is SMNVEV in the germline V gene (reference sequence). This CDR3 has 14 amino acids. The DNA of the CDR3 is TGTGCCAGCAGCGAACAGACCTCCCCCTACGAGCAGTACTTC. As protein: CASSEQTSPYEQYF.

The V gene is TRBV7-2, the J gene TRBJ2-1; TRBD2 agrees at 8 bases. V shed 1 base, J shed 6 bases, and the junction held 11 bases outside the gene matches. Germline assignment: CDR1 SGHTA and CDR2 FQGNSA. The length of the CDR3 is 17 residues. Here the CDR3 DNA reads TGTGCCAGCAGCTTAGAGCCCCGGACTAGCTGGGGCAATGAGCAGTTCTTC. Amino acid sequence: CASSLEPRTSWGNEQFF.

This clone was seen a few times. The rearrangement links TRBV27 to TRBJ1-1; TRBD1 might be the D (5 bases). The CDR3 covers 14 residues. The germline V and J ends were trimmed by 1 base and 1 base, with 7 bases remaining between them. Germline V gene sequence: CDR1 MNHEY, CDR2 SMNVEV (reference sequence). CDR3 nucleotide sequence: TGTGCCAGCAGTTTATTTACAGGGAACACTGAAGCTTTCTTT. The encoded protein is CASSLFTGNTEAFF.

The rearrangement links TRBV28 to TRBJ1-1, with a weak D call TRBD1 (6 bases). Between the trimmed V and J ends, which lost 3 bases and 3 bases, there was a span of 14 bases. CDR1 MDHEN and CDR2 SYDVKM come from the germline V gene. This CDR3 is 15 amino acids long. The CDR3 sequence: CASSFQGQKDTEAFF. The CDR3 DNA sequence: TGTGCCAGCAGTTTTCAGGGGCAGAAGGACACTGAAGCTTTCTTT.

This clone has more than one count but fewer than ten. The rearrangement links TRBV14 to TRBJ1-5; a possible D gene is TRBD1 (5 bases). Per the germline V gene, CDR1 is SGHDN and CDR2 is FVKESK. The CDR3 has 13 residues. V lost 3 bases and J lost 7, with 10 bases in between. The CDR3 spells CASSQGRGQPQHF. The CDR3 DNA reads as TGTGCCAGCAGCCAGGGACGTGGGCAGCCCCAGCATTTT.

The chain's CDR3 is CASSEAGGPNEQFF. In nucleotides, the CDR3 is TGTGCCAGCAGTGAAGCGGGGGGGCCCAATGAGCAGTTCTTC. The rearrangement uses TRBV6-4 and TRBJ2-1; TRBD2 aligns across 10 bases. J gave up 6 bases and V 3 bases, and 2 bases lay outside the gene matches. CDR1 is MRHNA, CDR2 SNTAGT, per germline. CDR3 length: 14 amino acids.

The genes are TRBV6-1 and TRBJ2-7, with unresolved D. This CDR3 contains 13 residues. The V gene's germline CDR1 is MNHNS and CDR2 SASEGT. The V end was cut by 6 bases, the J end by 5 bases, with 14 bases between. The CDR3 DNA reads as TGTGCCAGCAGGATCCTCACACCTGACGAGCAGTACTTC. Translating gives CASRILTPDEQYF.

Worth noting for this clone: Mismatch with germline at one junction end may stem from a read error. The rearrangement joins TRBV29-1 to TRBJ1-4, with 7 bases lining up with TRBD1. CDR3 length equals 13 residues. Looked up from germline, CDR1 is SQVTM and CDR2 is ANQGSEA. The CDR3 bases are TGCAGCGTTGGTCAGGGGGGCGACCTACCACGTCTTTTT. Amino acids: CSVGQGGDLPRLF.

This sequence joins TRBV4-1 and TRBJ2-7; D gene ambiguous. Germline V gene data show CDR1 as MGHRA and CDR2 as YSYEKL. The ends were cut back, 0 bases at V and 2 bases at J, with 11 bases in the middle. CDR3 length: 15 amino acids. The chain's CDR3 is CASSQDSSSPYEQYF. In DNA, the CDR3 is TGCGCCAGCAGCCAAGATTCGAGTTCCCCCTACGAGCAGTACTTC.

This chain joins TRBV6-1 and TRBJ2-3, with D tentatively TRBD2 (6 bases). The CDR3 contains 16 residues. V lost 3 bases, J lost 6 bases, and 19 bases lay in between. Germline V gene sequence: CDR1 MNHNS, CDR2 SASEGT. The CDR3 coding sequence is TGTGCCAGCAGTGACCCCAGGGCGGGGCCCGGGGATACGCAGTATTTT. Translating gives CASSDPRAGPGDTQYF.

This clone was picked up a small number of times. The chain carries TRBV6-5 and TRBJ2-7; unclear D gene. The CDR3 runs to 13 residues. Germline V gene lookup returns CDR1 MNHEY and CDR2 SVGAGI. The ends were cut back, 0 bases at V and 3 bases at J, with 6 bases in the middle. The CDR3 sequence is CASSYSGSYEQYF. CDR3 sequence (DNA): TGTGCCAGCAGTTACTCTGGAAGCTACGAGCAGTACTTC.